This record concerns one T cell receptor (beta chain) sequence. The CDR3 has 13 amino acids. Trimming took 6 bases from V and 0 from J, leaving 10 bases between them. Looked up from germline, CDR1 is SQVTM and CDR2 is ANQGSEA. These data originate in a study of CD8 T cells in Susac syndrome. When the RNA was reverse transcribed, random hexamers were used with an input of roughly 0.45 to 1 ug. TCRdb re-called the immunoSEQ multiplex PCR reads through MiXCR, storing one row per CDR3 protein. The sample includes approximately 120,000 distinct CDR3 sequences, around 94% of them seen just once. The sample taken for sequencing was CD4+ T cells from PBMCs. This TCR came from a human donor in good health. The rearrangement joins TRBV29-1 to TRBJ2-3, with D possibly being TRBD1 (5 bases). The CDR3: CSVSQGSTDTQYF. The CDR3 DNA is TGCAGCGTGAGCCAGGGAAGCACAGATACGCAGTATTTT.